This TCR beta chain is from a study of blood T cell repertoires in COVID-19. Whole-study context: Acute and convalescent COVID-19 samples came from the United States, Italy and Spain. Sources were T cells, B-cell-depleted T cells, or PBMCs; the material itself was cDNA or gDNA.

The V segment lost 5 bases and the J segment 3 bases; nucleotides outside the gene matches: 7. Germline V gene lookup returns CDR1 SGHAT and CDR2 FQNNGV. This CDR3 comprises 15 residues. As originally analysed: Amplified reference gene primers provided the basis for estimating nucleated cell counts. Profiling relied on immunoSEQ multiplex PCR, and the TCRdb table lists in-frame clones only, not all of them. That table is the source of V, J and clone size, and D and trimming were worked out from the DNA. The sample has approximately 230,000 clones, 86% seen once. Sequenced: peripheral blood. The chain couples TRBV11-2 to TRBJ1-5; 7 bases agree with TRBD1. This TCR came from a man younger than 40 who had recovered from COVID-19. Here the CDR3 DNA reads TGTGCCAGCAGCCCGGGACAGAACTTCAATCAGCCCCAGCATTTT. It is translated as CASSPGQNFNQPQHF. The variable domain in full, completed from reference TRBV11-2 and TRBJ1-5, reads EAGVAQSPRYKIIEKRQSVAFWCNPISGHATLYWYQQILGQGPKLLIQFQNNGVVDDSQLPKDRFSAERLKGVDSTLKIQPAKLEDSAVYLCASSPGQNFNQPQHFGDGTRLSIL.